The clone carrying this T cell receptor beta chain was detected ten times or more. Its antigen is as yet unknown. TCR beta libraries were made by quantitative 5'-RACE with molecular barcodes. Each CDR3 protein gets one entry after TCRdb re-called the 5' RACE reads with MiXCR. The sample has fewer than 750,000 distinct CDR3 sequences; around 19% are singletons. The sample is drawn from a study of CD8 T cells in ankylosing spondylitis. Study-level results: As for the disease-linked clones, they showed a CD8+ phenotype and occurred at relatively low frequencies in peripheral blood. Significant enrichment of disease-linked clones was reported in matched ankylosing spondylitis synovial fluid. For ankylosing spondylitis blood, a TCR beta motif of 7 to 9 highly homologous variants appeared characteristic.

Trimming stripped 2 bases from V and 6 bases from J, with 5 bases between. CDR3 length: 12 amino acids. Germline CDR1 and CDR2: MNHNY and SVGAGI (reference sequence). The clonotype was recovered from a male donor with ankylosing spondylitis. Sequencing was performed on blood, either unsorted or a sorted T cell fraction (not recorded which). The V call is TRBV6-6, the J call TRBJ2-1; D might be TRBD2 (5 bases). CDR3 nucleotides: TGTGCCAGCAGTTACCGGGGCAATGAGCAGTTCTTC. This gives the protein CASSYRGNEQFF.